Below, one TCR beta chain is given with its context. This specimen belongs to a study of T cell changes during pregnancy in multiple sclerosis. Sequenced by immunoSEQ multiplex PCR; TCRdb stores in-frame clones only, minus some. This table has under 50,000 clones, 85% to 90% appearing once. Germline CDR1 and CDR2: SGHTA and FQGNSA. This CDR3 spans 15 amino acids. V was shortened by 5 bases and J by 0 bases, with 14 bases between the two germline ends. The sequence came from a female donor in good health, enrolled as a control in a pregnancy study. This chain links TRBV7-2 with TRBJ2-7; D may be TRBD2 (6 bases). The sequences come from peripheral blood, collected in the first trimester of pregnancy. The CDR3 region is CASSLIAAGSYEQYF. The CDR3 DNA reads TGTGCCAGCAGCCTAATAGCGGCTGGCTCCTACGAGCAGTACTTC.